This TCR beta chain was found in a study of blood T cell repertoires in COVID-19. V lost 3 bases to trimming and J lost 1 base, with 15 bases between them. The CDR3 spans 16 residues. The germline CDR1 and CDR2 sequences are SGHRS and YFSETQ. Method: immunoSEQ multiplex PCR; TCRdb's copy keeps in-frame clones and lacks some. The sample lists just under 250,000 clones, approximately 84% seen once, with about 3.1% in the top ten. The source material was peripheral blood. V usage is TRBV5-1 and J usage is TRBJ2-3, with no clear D. The sequence came from a woman in her twenties or thirties who had recovered from COVID-19. As DNA, the CDR3 is TGCGCCAGCAGCTCCATTAGTCTTCTTGGCACAGATACGCAGTATTTT. Encoded protein: CASSSISLLGTDTQYF.